Given below is one T cell receptor beta chain in context. A much larger clone lies one base from this, so it may be a read error. The CDR3 runs 14 residues. Trimming at V came to 9 bases and at J to 5 bases, leaving 9 bases not matched to a gene. The TCR cDNA carried a universal primer site and UMIs from 5'RACE template switching. Each CDR3 protein is one row after TCRdb ran MiXCR on the 5' RACE reads. The sample consists of about 22,000 distinct CDR3 sequences, around 5.2% of them appearing once. The entry originates in a study of T cells after yellow fever vaccination. Study context: Sorting by CD3, CD45RA, CCR7 and CD95 gave EM, EMRA, CM and Tscm subsets. Researchers used SMART-Seq v4 Ultra Low Input to prepare fractions that had low cell numbers.

Study observations and caveats: Within the sorted memory subsets, almost all vaccine-responding clonotypes could not be detected on day 0.

This clonotype was obtained from a man aged 18 to 29 who received the YFV17D yellow fever vaccine. The chain carries TRBV12-3 or TRBV12-4 and TRBJ1-1; 10 bases are a match to TRBD1. The starting material was PBMCs, either bulk or a sorted T-cell subset (CD4+, CD8+, memory, or dextramer-sorted; not recorded which), obtained around 45 days after the first yellow fever vaccination. CDR3 loop: CARRRTGGGTEAFF. The DNA of the CDR3 is TGTGCCAGAAGACGGACAGGGGGGGGGACTGAAGCTTTCTTT.